A selection of T cell receptor beta chains follows, all from one sample in a study of blood T cells in healthy people across ages. A single record per CDR3 protein comes from TCRdb applying MiXCR to the 5' RACE reads. The top ten clones hold about 4% of a sample with 1.5 million to 1.8 million distinct CDR3 sequences, approximately 39% of them seen once. Sequencing was performed on blood. Receptors were obtained from a young woman in good health. The CDR3 runs from the conserved cysteine through the conserved F or W. The D gene is left open where the match is weak. Clone size, where shown, is once, few, many, or a class for clones that have expanded.

J: TRBJ2-7
V: TRBV5-1
D: .
size: few
DNA: TGCGCCAGCAGCTTGGGCCTCTTGTCGGACAGATCCTACGAGCAGTACTTC
CDR3: CASSLGLLSDRSYEQYF

J: TRBJ1-6
V: TRBV27
D: .
size: .
DNA: TGTGCCAGCAGAACACCTTATAATTCACCCCTCCACTTT
CDR3: CASRTPYNSPLHF

J: TRBJ2-6
V: TRBV29-1
D: .
size: .
DNA: TGCAGCGTTGATCGTTACGGGCGGGACACCTCTGGGGCCAACGTCCTGACTTTC
CDR3: CSVDRYGRDTSGANVLTF

J: TRBJ1-5
V: TRBV7-2
D: .
size: once
DNA: TGTGCCAGCAGCTTAGGGGTGGTGAGACGGGAAGATGATTGGCCCCAGCATTTT
CDR3: CASSLGVVRREDDWPQHF

J: TRBJ2-7
V: TRBV6-4
D: TRBD2
size: .
DNA: TGCGCCAGCAGCGGGACTAGCGGCTCCTACAATGAGCAGTACTTC
CDR3: CASSGTSGSYNEQYF

J: TRBJ2-1
V: TRBV7-9
D: .
size: .
DNA: TGTGCCAGCAGCTTACTGGGGGGGCCCTCCTACAATGAGCAGTTCTTC
CDR3: CASSLLGGPSYNEQFF

J: TRBJ2-3
V: TRBV15
D: .
size: few
DNA: TGTGCCACCAGCGGGTTACACACAGATACGCAGTATTTT
CDR3: CATSGLHTDTQYF

J: TRBJ2-7
V: TRBV12-3/TRBV12-4
D: .
size: .
DNA: TGTGCCAGCAGTGCCCACGGGGGTACCTACGAGCAGTACTTC
CDR3: CASSAHGGTYEQYF

J: TRBJ2-3
V: TRBV18
D: .
size: .
DNA: TGTGCCAGCTCACCGCGCTACTCACAGGAGCAGTATTTT
CDR3: CASSPRYSQEQYF

J: TRBJ2-4
V: TRBV10-3
D: .
size: few
DNA: TGTGCCATCAGTGAGTCTAGGATGCTAGCAGTAGCCAAAAACATTCAGTACTTC
CDR3: CAISESRMLAVAKNIQYF

J: TRBJ2-3
V: TRBV20-1
D: .
size: .
DNA: TGCAGTGCCCCGGGACTGCCTAGCACAGATACGCAGTATTTT
CDR3: CSAPGLPSTDTQYF

J: TRBJ2-1
V: TRBV9
D: .
size: .
DNA: TGTGCCAGCAGCGCGAGGGACAACTACAATGAGCAGTTCTTC
CDR3: CASSARDNYNEQFF

J: TRBJ1-2
V: TRBV4-1
D: TRBD1
size: few
DNA: TGCGCCAGCAGCCAACCAGGGACAGCAGATAACTATGGCTACACCTTC
CDR3: CASSQPGTADNYGYTF

J: TRBJ1-2
V: TRBV9
D: .
size: .
DNA: TGTGCCAGCAGCGGAGGTCCATTCCGGGGCTACACCTTC
CDR3: CASSGGPFRGYTF

J: TRBJ2-7
V: TRBV27
D: TRBD1
size: .
DNA: TGTGCCAGCAGCCCAGAGACCGGGACAGGGTTGTACGAGCAGTACTTC
CDR3: CASSPETGTGLYEQYF

J: TRBJ2-7
V: TRBV7-9
D: .
size: .
DNA: TGTGCCAGCCAGGGGTGGTACGAGCAGTACTTC
CDR3: CASQGWYEQYF

J: TRBJ1-1
V: TRBV12-3/TRBV12-4
D: TRBD1
size: .
DNA: TGTGCCAGCAAGACCGGGACAGGGGTTGGTGAAGCTTTCTTT
CDR3: CASKTGTGVGEAFF

J: TRBJ2-2
V: TRBV9
D: .
size: few
DNA: TGTGCCAGCAGCGTAGGGGGACTCGTAAGTCTGGGGGAGCTGTTTTTT
CDR3: CASSVGGLVSLGELFF

J: TRBJ2-3
V: TRBV29-1
D: .
size: many
DNA: TGCAGCGTTCTGACTAGGATGACAGATACGCAGTATTTT
CDR3: CSVLTRMTDTQYF

J: TRBJ2-7
V: TRBV5-6
D: .
size: few
DNA: TGTGCCAGCAGCACGGACAGATCCTACGAGCAGTACTTC
CDR3: CASSTDRSYEQYF

J: TRBJ2-5
V: TRBV7-9
D: .
size: .
DNA: TGTGCCAGCAGCTTAGCACCGACCCAAGAGACCCAGTACTTC
CDR3: CASSLAPTQETQYF

J: TRBJ2-7
V: TRBV27
D: TRBD1
size: few
DNA: TGTGCCAGCAGTTTCGCTAGGACAGGGGTCTACGAGCAGTACTTC
CDR3: CASSFARTGVYEQYF

J: TRBJ2-3
V: TRBV4-3
D: TRBD1
size: many
DNA: TGCGCCAGCAGCCAAGATTGGGGGACAGACGTCACAGATACGCAGTATTTT
CDR3: CASSQDWGTDVTDTQYF

J: TRBJ2-2
V: TRBV7-2
D: .
size: few
DNA: TGTGCCAGCAGCTTAGCCTGGCACACCGGGGAGCTGTTTTTT
CDR3: CASSLAWHTGELFF

J: TRBJ1-1
V: TRBV7-9
D: TRBD1
size: .
DNA: TGTGCCAGCACCGCACAGGGGGCGCGGAACACTGAAGCTTTCTTT
CDR3: CASTAQGARNTEAFF

J: TRBJ2-1
V: TRBV10-3
D: .
size: once
DNA: TGTGCCATCAGCGGACGCAGCTCCTACAATGAGCAGTTCTTC
CDR3: CAISGRSSYNEQFF

J: TRBJ2-3
V: TRBV6-2/TRBV6-3
D: .
size: .
DNA: TGTGCCAGCAGGCCCATAGGACTCGGCCACACCTCAGATACGCAGTATTTT
CDR3: CASRPIGLGHTSDTQYF

J: TRBJ1-2
V: TRBV27
D: .
size: few
DNA: TGTGCCAGCAGTTTATCGAGGTCAGCAGGAGACTACACCTTC
CDR3: CASSLSRSAGDYTF

J: TRBJ2-1
V: TRBV5-4
D: .
size: few
DNA: TGTGCCAGCAGCTCTGGACTAAATCCCTACAATGAGCAGTTCTTC
CDR3: CASSSGLNPYNEQFF

J: TRBJ2-7
V: TRBV2
D: TRBD1
size: .
DNA: TGTGCCAGCAGTTCCCTCGGGACAGGGGTGGACGAGCAGTACTTC
CDR3: CASSSLGTGVDEQYF

J: TRBJ1-6
V: TRBV5-1
D: .
size: .
DNA: TGCGCCAGCAGCCCCCCCTCGGTTAATTCACCCCTCCACTTT
CDR3: CASSPPSVNSPLHF

J: TRBJ1-2
V: TRBV30
D: TRBD1
size: .
DNA: TGTGCCTGGACTCGACAGGGGTATGGCTACACCTTC
CDR3: CAWTRQGYGYTF

J: TRBJ2-2
V: TRBV6-1
D: .
size: .
DNA: TGTGCCAGCTCGCCCGGGAATAACCCCGGGGAGCTGTTTTTT
CDR3: CASSPGNNPGELFF

J: TRBJ2-5
V: TRBV4-2
D: TRBD2
size: .
DNA: TGTGCCAGCAGCCAAGCTAGCGGGCCTTATGGGGAGCAGTACTTC
CDR3: CASSQASGPYGEQYF

J: TRBJ1-2
V: TRBV6-5
D: .
size: .
DNA: TGTGCCGGCAGTTACCAGTCCGGGATTTATGGCTACACCTTC
CDR3: CAGSYQSGIYGYTF

J: TRBJ1-1
V: TRBV7-9
D: .
size: few
DNA: TGTGCCAGCAGCTTTAGCGGCGCTAACACTGAAGCTTTCTTT
CDR3: CASSFSGANTEAFF

J: TRBJ2-1
V: TRBV4-2
D: TRBD2
size: .
DNA: TGTGCCAGCAGCCAAGGGCTCTTAGCGGGATATGAGCAGTTCTTC
CDR3: CASSQGLLAGYEQFF

J: TRBJ2-5
V: TRBV7-9
D: .
size: many
DNA: TGTGCCAGCAGCTCCACCTCCGGGTTCACAGAGACCCAGTACTTC
CDR3: CASSSTSGFTETQYF

J: TRBJ1-1
V: TRBV29-1
D: .
size: .
DNA: TGCAACGTTGTAGGGGCCCGACAGCAACATATGTTCACTGAAGCTTTCTTT
CDR3: CNVVGARQQHMFTEAFF

J: TRBJ2-7
V: TRBV20-1
D: TRBD1
size: .
DNA: TGCAGTGCTTTCTGGACAGGAGCCTACGAGCAGTACTTC
CDR3: CSAFWTGAYEQYF

J: TRBJ2-1
V: TRBV6-6
D: TRBD1
size: .
DNA: TGTGCCAGCAGTCCCCAGACAGGGGGCAATGAGCAGTTCTTC
CDR3: CASSPQTGGNEQFF

J: TRBJ2-7
V: TRBV3-1
D: .
size: .
DNA: TGTGCCAGCAGCCAGGTAGACAGCGAGCAGTACTTC
CDR3: CASSQVDSEQYF

J: TRBJ1-2
V: TRBV4-2
D: .
size: .
DNA: TGTGCCAGCAGCCAAGATCGCCCCACAGATGGCTACACCTTC
CDR3: CASSQDRPTDGYTF

J: TRBJ1-2
V: TRBV25-1
D: .
size: .
DNA: TGTGCCAGCAGTGAAAACACTTATGGCTACACCTTC
CDR3: CASSENTYGYTF

J: TRBJ2-7
V: TRBV27
D: .
size: .
DNA: TGTGCCAGCAGTTTGAGGAGCGGGGAGCAGTACTTC
CDR3: CASSLRSGEQYF

J: TRBJ2-3
V: TRBV12-3/TRBV12-4
D: TRBD2
size: few
DNA: TGTGCCAGCAGTTCCTTACCGGGACTAGCGGGAGGCACAAGCACAGATACGCAGTATTTT
CDR3: CASSSLPGLAGGTSTDTQYF

J: TRBJ1-1
V: TRBV18
D: TRBD1
size: .
DNA: TGTGCCAGCTCACAACAGGGGTTTAGAAGGACTGAAGCTTTCTTT
CDR3: CASSQQGFRRTEAFF

J: TRBJ2-7
V: TRBV12-3/TRBV12-4
D: TRBD2
size: once
DNA: TGTGCCAGCAGCCTTATCCTCCCTACCGGACTAGCGGGAGGGAATGAGCAGTACTTC
CDR3: CASSLILPTGLAGGNEQYF

J: TRBJ1-5
V: TRBV10-3
D: TRBD1
size: .
DNA: TGTGCCATCAGCCCGGACAGGGGCAATCAGCCCCAGCATTTT
CDR3: CAISPDRGNQPQHF

J: TRBJ2-7
V: TRBV27
D: TRBD2
size: .
DNA: TGTGCCAGCAGTTTATCGCCGGGACTAGCGGGGGGGCTCACCTACGAGCAGTACTTC
CDR3: CASSLSPGLAGGLTYEQYF

J: TRBJ1-4
V: TRBV20-1
D: .
size: .
DNA: TGCAGTGCTTCCCCCGGGACGATAATCGCAACTAATGAAAAACTGTTTTTT
CDR3: CSASPGTIIATNEKLFF

J: TRBJ1-4
V: TRBV12-3/TRBV12-4
D: .
size: .
DNA: TGTGCCAGCAGCTCTCATTTCCAGGGGGAAAAACTGTTTTTT
CDR3: CASSSHFQGEKLFF

J: TRBJ1-2
V: TRBV18
D: .
size: few
DNA: TGTGCCAGCTCACCAGTGAGAGACTCCTTGGGGGACTATGGCTACACCTTC
CDR3: CASSPVRDSLGDYGYTF